These 26 T cell receptor beta chains were sequenced from one sample in a study of regulatory T cells in long-lasting Graves disease. Relying on iRepertoire HTBI primers and Arm-PCR of CDR3 regions, the team built TCR beta libraries. TCRdb passed the multiplex PCR reads through MiXCR, listing each CDR3 protein once. This table holds almost 350,000 distinct CDR3 sequences, about 19% found once. Time point here: persistent/refractory GD, antithyroid drugs over 5 years with positive TRAb. There was RNA extracted from PBMCs, and the TCR library was made from it. Sequencing was performed on peripheral blood mononuclear cells (PBMCs), taken when the disease was refractory, from a patient treated with antithyroid drugs. These receptors came from a female donor with Graves disease.

CDR3: CASSLDLLNEQFF. Here the CDR3 DNA reads TGTGCCAGCAGTTTAGATTTGCTCAATGAGCAGTTCTTC. The rearrangement uses TRBV12-3 or TRBV12-4 and TRBJ2-1; unclear D gene. The CDR3 is made up of 13 amino acids. Trimming pared 1 base from V and 6 bases from J, leaving 7 bases between.

The rearrangement links TRBV19 to TRBJ1-1; D unclear. Germline V CDR1 and CDR2: LNHDA, SQIVND (reference sequence). Trimming pared 2 bases from V and 1 base from J, leaving 11 bases between. The CDR3 totals 15 residues. CDR3 DNA sequence: TGTGCCAGTAGTATAAATCCCTTTACGAACACTGAAGCTTTCTTT. Translation: CASSINPFTNTEAFF. The full variable domain, completed using reference TRBV19 and TRBJ1-1, is DGGITQSPKYLFRKEGQNVTLSCEQNLNHDAMYWYRQDPGQGLRLIYYSQIVNDFQKGDIAEGYSVSREKKESFPLTVTSAQKNPTAFYLCASSINPFTNTEAFFGQGTRLTVV.

The chain carries TRBV19 and TRBJ2-6, with D possibly TRBD2 on 5 matching bases. The V gene lost 4 bases and the J gene lost 1 base, with 11 bases spanning the gap. The CDR3 is made up of 16 amino acids. The germline CDR1 and CDR2 sequences are LNHDA and SQIVND (reference sequence). CDR3 sequence reads: CASSTRALSGANVLTF. The CDR3 region has the DNA TGTGCCAGTAGTACGCGGGCTCTATCTGGGGCCAACGTCCTGACTTTC.

This clonotype was counted at least ten times. The V and J genes are TRBV27 and TRBJ1-2; tentative D call: TRBD1 (6 bases). With 5 bases removed from V and 0 bases from J, the gap between germline ends came to 13 bases. The germline V gene has CDR1 MNHEY and CDR2 SMNVEV (reference sequence). This CDR3 spans 15 amino acids. CDR3 bases: TGTGCCAGCAGTCCCTGGACAGCTCCTAACTATGGCTACACCTTC. Amino acids: CASSPWTAPNYGYTF.

The chain carries TRBV20-1 and TRBJ2-7; D is perhaps TRBD1 (6 bases). The germline CDR1 and CDR2 sequences are DFQATT and SNEGSKA (reference sequence). V lost 2 bases and J lost 6, with 8 bases in between. The CDR3 extends over 11 amino acids. This chain's CDR3 is CSARQGGEQYF. The CDR3 DNA follows: TGCAGTGCTAGACAAGGGGGCGAGCAGTACTTC.

This clonotype was seen repeatedly, ten times or more. The chain is built from TRBV6-2 or TRBV6-3 and TRBJ1-1; no clear D. With 0 bases removed from V and 5 bases from J, the gap between germline ends came to 10 bases. CDR3 length equals 14 residues. Germline V gene data show CDR1 as MNHEY and CDR2 as SVGEGT. This CDR3 reads CASSYSRWATEAFF. The CDR3 bases are TGTGCCAGCAGTTACTCGAGGTGGGCGACTGAAGCTTTCTTT.

V is TRBV2 and J is TRBJ2-1; TRBD1 might be the D (5 bases). Trimming took 7 bases from V and 6 from J, leaving 13 bases between them. The CDR3 is made up of 13 amino acids. Looked up from germline, CDR1 is SNHLY and CDR2 is FYNNEI. In DNA form, the CDR3 reads TGTGCCAGCAATCGCAGGGTGGGCAATGAGCAGTTCTTC. Its protein is CASNRRVGNEQFF.

The rearrangement uses TRBV15 and TRBJ1-5; weak D call: TRBD1 (5 bases). This CDR3 contains 14 residues. In germline, CDR1 is LNHNV, CDR2 YYDKDF (reference sequence). Between the trimmed V and J ends, which lost 5 bases and 3 bases, there was a span of 11 bases. The CDR3 spells CATSLGGYNQPQHF. CDR3 bases: TGTGCCACCAGCCTGGGGGGGTACAATCAGCCCCAGCATTTT.

To note about this clonotype: This clone may be a read error of a much larger clone one base away. V gene TRBV7-4 combines with J gene TRBJ1-5; D is ambiguous. Germline V gene sequence: CDR1 SGHVT, CDR2 SQSDAQ. Trimming pared 5 bases from V and 0 bases from J, leaving 20 bases between. CDR3 size: 18 residues. CDR3 DNA sequence: TGTGCCAGCAGCCCTAGCACGGGCGCATTGAGTAGCAATCAGCCCCAGCATTTT. Protein: CASSPSTGALSSNQPQHF. The complete variable domain, with remaining parts taken from reference TRBV7-4 and TRBJ1-5, reads GAGVSQSPRYKVAKRGRDVALRCDSISGHVTLYWYRQTLGQGSEVLTYSQSDAQRDKSGRPSGRFSAERPERSVSTLKIQRTEQGDSAVYLCASSPSTGALSSNQPQHFGDGTRLSIL.

In its sample, this clonotype was seen many times. A single base separates this from a much larger clone, so it may be a read error. The chain carries TRBV6-2 or TRBV6-3 and TRBJ2-7, with 7 bases aligning to TRBD1. This CDR3 region has 12 residues. Germline V gene data show CDR1 as MNHEY and CDR2 as SVGEGT. V dropped 6 bases and J dropped 3; count of bases not matched to a gene: 2. The chain's CDR3 is CASRAGGYEQYF. The CDR3 DNA reads TGTGCCAGCAGGGCAGGGGGCTACGAGCAGTACTTC.

The table lists this clonotype with many counts. The chain is built from TRBV19 and TRBJ1-1, with TRBD1 matching 8 bases. Germline CDR1 LNHDA, CDR2 SQIVND (reference sequence). V shed 3 bases, J shed 5 bases, and the junction held 8 bases outside the gene matches. The CDR3 extends over 15 amino acids. The CDR3 loop reads CASSIAGGGGTEAFF. Written as DNA, the CDR3 is TGTGCCAGTAGTATCGCAGGGGGCGGGGGGACTGAAGCTTTCTTT.

With respect to this clonotype: Possible read error: a much larger clone is one base away. The CDR3 region has the DNA TGTGCCACCAGCAGAGAACTAGCGGTATTCTACGAGCAGTACTTC. Encoded protein: CATSRELAVFYEQYF. This rearrangement joins TRBV15 to TRBJ2-7; 8 bases align to TRBD2. V lost 0 bases to trimming and J lost 3 bases; unmatched junction nucleotides: 4. Germline CDR1 is LNHNV and CDR2 is YYDKDF (reference sequence). The CDR3 length is 15 residues.

This clonotype was counted ten times or more. The chain uses TRBV11-2 and TRBJ2-4; maybe TRBD2 (6 bases). Germline V gene lookup returns CDR1 SGHAT and CDR2 FQNNGV. CDR3 length equals 15 residues. V was cut by 4 bases and J by 2 bases, with 12 bases left in between. This CDR3 reads CASSSVRGPKNIQYF. The CDR3 DNA reads as TGTGCCAGCAGCTCCGTGCGGGGCCCCAAAAACATTCAGTACTTC.

The CDR3 sequence is CASSVGGSPFLAQYF. In nucleotides, the CDR3 is TGTGCCAGCAGCGTCGGCGGGAGTCCCTTCCTTGCGCAGTACTTC. The chain joins TRBV9 to TRBJ2-7; 7 nucleotides match TRBD2. Germline CDR1 reads SGDLS; CDR2 reads YYNGEE. The trim removed 2 bases at V and 9 bases at J, leaving 14 bases unmatched. The CDR3 sequence is 15 residues long.

About this clonotype itself: This sequence may be a read error, since a much larger clone differs from it by one base. The CDR3 DNA reads TGTGCCAGCAGGACCAATCAGCCCCAGCATTTT. Amino acids: CASRTNQPQHF. This chain joins TRBV6-1 and TRBJ1-5, with unresolved D. Trimming shortened V by 6 bases and J by 3 bases, and 3 bases separated the two germline ends. In germline, CDR1 is MNHNS, CDR2 SASEGT. The CDR3 is 11 residues long.

This clonotype was recorded a few times. As DNA, the CDR3 is TGTGCCAGCACTGGGGCTACAGGGGCTCCTGGAAACACCATATATTTT. Protein product: CASTGATGAPGNTIYF. This chain joins TRBV28 and TRBJ1-3, with 7 bases fitting TRBD1. Looked up from germline, CDR1 is MDHEN and CDR2 is SYDVKM. This CDR3 has 16 residues. J was trimmed by 2 bases and V by 7 bases; bases with no gene match: 11.

This clonotype was recorded a few times. This chain uses TRBV2 with TRBJ2-3, with D possibly being TRBD1 (6 bases). Germline values: CDR1 SNHLY, CDR2 FYNNEI. V lost 3 bases, J lost 3 bases, and 10 bases lay in between. CDR3 length: 14 residues. The CDR3 region is CASSDPDSTDTQYF. CDR3 bases: TGTGCCAGCAGTGACCCGGACAGTACAGATACGCAGTATTTT.

This clonotype has at least ten counts. This chain links TRBV20-1 with TRBJ2-7; a possible D gene is TRBD2 (5 bases). Germline V gene data show CDR1 as DFQATT and CDR2 as SNEGSKA (reference sequence). There are 13 residues in the CDR3. The CDR3 reads CSAIPGRGYEQYF. The CDR3 DNA is TGCAGCGCCATACCGGGCCGAGGGTACGAGCAGTACTTC.

This clonotype was recorded a few times. The rearrangement links TRBV10-3 to TRBJ2-7; D is unclear. CDR1 and CDR2 (germline): ENHRY, SYGVKD. The CDR3 has 12 amino acids. V shed 3 bases and J shed 4 bases, with 7 bases lying between them. The CDR3 DNA reads as TGTGCCATCAGTGAAGGAAGATACGAGCAGTACTTC. Protein: CAISEGRYEQYF.

As to this clonotype: One base away lies a much larger clone, so this may be a sequencing read error. CDR3 in amino acids: CASSLTGGNYEQYV. The CDR3 DNA reads TGTGCCAGCAGCCTGACAGGGGGCAACTACGAGCAGTACGTC. This rearrangement joins TRBV28 to TRBJ2-7; 10 bases are shared with TRBD1. The V gene end was trimmed by 6 bases and the J gene end by 3 bases; junction bases not matched to a gene: 5. The V gene's germline CDR1 is MDHEN and CDR2 SYDVKM. The CDR3 sequence is 14 residues long.

This clonotype was found a few times. The chain employs TRBV7-2 and TRBJ2-7; 10 bases are a match to TRBD2. The CDR3 extends over 16 amino acids. The ends lost 5 bases at V and 5 bases at J; junction bases unmatched: 12. Germline loops: CDR1 SGHTA, CDR2 FQGNSA. Here the CDR3 DNA reads TGTGCCAGCAGCCCAGCGTCTAGCGGGGGATTGGACGAGCAGTACTTC. Its translation is CASSPASSGGLDEQYF.

V usage is TRBV7-8 and J usage is TRBJ2-3; no clear D. Germline V CDR1 and CDR2: SGHVS, FQNEAQ. The CDR3 is made up of 12 amino acids. Trimming removed 5 bases from V and 7 bases from J, with 10 bases in between. CDR3 loop: CASSGTMNTQYF. The DNA of the CDR3 is TGTGCCAGCAGCGGAACGATGAATACGCAGTATTTT.

This clonotype was detected many times. The rearrangement uses TRBV20-1 and TRBJ2-7, with a tentative D call TRBD1 (5 bases). The CDR3 spans 14 residues. From germline, CDR1 is DFQATT and CDR2 SNEGSKA (reference sequence). V was clipped by 1 base and J by 2 bases, with 12 bases between them. Written as DNA, the CDR3 is TGCAGTGCTAGAGGGGGCGGCGGAACCTACGAGCAGTACTTC. Protein: CSARGGGGTYEQYF.

This clonotype was seen more than once but under ten times. A far more abundant clone sits one base away, making this likely a read error. The V gene is TRBV2, the J gene TRBJ1-2; TRBD1 agrees at 7 bases. The germline V gene has CDR1 SNHLY and CDR2 FYNNEI. Unmatched junction bases numbered 22, after V lost 6 bases and J lost 6 bases. The CDR3 totals 18 residues. This chain's CDR3 is CASSRDRITGASFHGYTF. CDR3 coding DNA: TGTGCCAGCAGCAGAGACAGAATCACAGGGGCCAGCTTCCATGGCTACACCTTC.

The chain uses TRBV27 and TRBJ2-2; tentative D call: TRBD2 (7 bases). CDR1 is MNHEY and CDR2 is SMNVEV in the germline V gene (reference sequence). CDR3 size: 19 residues. V lost 3 bases to trimming and J lost 2 bases, with 22 bases between them. The CDR3 region is CASSFLPGLEGGNTGELFF. The CDR3, as DNA: TGTGCCAGCAGTTTCCTCCCTGGACTAGAGGGGGGTAACACCGGGGAGCTGTTTTTT.

Ten or more counts support this clonotype. V is TRBV6-5 and J is TRBJ1-1; D unclear. There are 16 residues in the CDR3. CDR1 is MNHEY, CDR2 SVGAGI, per germline. Trimming left V 0 bases short and J 2 bases short, with 13 bases between. DNA of the CDR3: TGTGCCAGCAGTTACTCTGGGTGGTGGGAAAACACTGAAGCTTTCTTT. Encoded protein: CASSYSGWWENTEAFF.